This is a list of T cell receptor beta chains from one sample in a study of cytomegalovirus exposure and HLA in healthy donors. Libraries were prepared by immunoSEQ multiplex PCR; TCRdb keeps only in-frame clonotypes and omits some of them. The top ten clones hold roughly 10% of a sample with about 140,000 clones, roughly 68% of them seen once. Sequences were obtained from PBMCs. The receptor set was obtained from a man aged 25-40 years in good health and CMV-seropositive. CDR3s include the opening cysteine and the closing phenylalanine or tryptophan. The D gene is left open where the match is weak. Size is stated for part of the rows, as once, few or many counts, or as a class when the clone is expanded.

TRBV11-2,once,NA,TRBJ2-1,TGTGCCAGCAGCTTATTGGCGGCCTACAATGAGCAGTTCTTC,CASSLLAAYNEQFF
TRBV5-4,NA,NA,TRBJ1-6,TGTGCCAGCAGCTTGACTGTCAATAATTCACCCCTCCACTTT,CASSLTVNNSPLHF
TRBV7-9,NA,NA,TRBJ2-3,TGTGCCAGCAGCCAAGATGCGGGGCCAGATACGCAGTATTTT,CASSQDAGPDTQYF
TRBV28,NA,NA,TRBJ1-2,TGTGCCAGCAGTCCCGAAGAGGGAAGGACGTATGGCTACACCTTC,CASSPEEGRTYGYTF
TRBV19,NA,NA,TRBJ1-1,TGTGCCAGTAGTGAGATAGGGACATCGGGGTCCACTGAAGCTTTCTTT,CASSEIGTSGSTEAFF
TRBV4-2,once,NA,TRBJ2-7,TGTGCTAGCAGCCGGTCGAGCTACGAGCAGTACTTC,CASSRSSYEQYF
TRBV19,once,TRBD1,TRBJ1-1,TGTGCCAGTAGCTCCATCCCGGGACAGGACTCGGCTTTCTTT,CASSSIPGQDSAFF
TRBV5-6,NA,NA,TRBJ1-1,TGTGCCAGCAGCTTAGGGGCCGCTGAAGCTTTCTTT,CASSLGAAEAFF
TRBV4-1,NA,NA,TRBJ2-7,TGCGCCAGCAGCCGGGTTGGAGAGGCGAACGAGCAGTACTTC,CASSRVGEANEQYF
TRBV10-3,NA,NA,TRBJ1-1,TGTGCCATCAGTGAGTGGAGGTTTCGAGGGAGTACTGAAGCTTTCTTT,CAISEWRFRGSTEAFF
TRBV30,few,TRBD1,TRBJ1-2,TGTGCCTGGAGCCAGGACAGGGGGATCTATGGCTACACCTTC,CAWSQDRGIYGYTF
TRBV4-1,few,TRBD1,TRBJ2-7,TGCGCCAGCAGCCAAGACCGGGACAGCTACGAGCAGTACTTC,CASSQDRDSYEQYF
TRBV4-1,NA,TRBD2,TRBJ2-7,TGCGCCAGCAGCCACCCCGGACCGGGACTAGCGGGAGGGAAAACCCCCTACGAGCAGTACTTC,CASSHPGPGLAGGKTPYEQYF
TRBV7-9,NA,TRBD1,TRBJ2-7,TGTGCCAGCAGCCGAGGACAGGGGTTACACGAGCAGTACTTC,CASSRGQGLHEQYF
TRBV5-4,NA,NA,TRBJ1-1,TGTGCCAGCAGCAGGGGGACACCTGTGAACACTGAAGCTTTCTTT,CASSRGTPVNTEAFF
TRBV7-2,NA,TRBD1,TRBJ1-1,TGTGCCAGCAGCTTATCCGACAGGGGGTCTGAAGCTTTCTTT,CASSLSDRGSEAFF
TRBV7-9,few,TRBD2,TRBJ2-1,TGTGCCAGCAGCTTAGAAGGGACTAGCGGGCCTGAGCAGTTCTTC,CASSLEGTSGPEQFF
TRBV19,NA,TRBD1,TRBJ2-5,TGTGCCAGTAGGACAGGGGATGCACAAGAGACCCAGTACTTC,CASRTGDAQETQYF
TRBV29-1,NA,TRBD1,TRBJ1-4,TGCAGCGCTGCCCCCGGGACAGGGGTTGAAAAACTGTTTTTT,CSAAPGTGVEKLFF
TRBV5-1,NA,NA,TRBJ1-1,TGCGCCAGCAGCTTGGGGGGGCTTACTGAAGCTTTCTTT,CASSLGGLTEAFF
TRBV5-1,NA,NA,TRBJ2-7,TGCGCCAGCAGCCCGGTGGCAGATTACTACGAGCAGTACTTC,CASSPVADYYEQYF
TRBV7-3,NA,NA,TRBJ1-1,TGTGCCAGCAGCTTAACAAGAGCAGGCTTGAACACTGAAGCTTTCTTT,CASSLTRAGLNTEAFF
TRBV6-5,NA,NA,TRBJ2-7,TGTGCCAGCAGTTACTCGAGAGGAGGTTCCTACGAGCAGTACTTC,CASSYSRGGSYEQYF
TRBV5-1,NA,TRBD2,TRBJ2-7,TGCGCCAGCAGCTTGGTTTCTGGGACTAGGTCCTACGAGCAGTACTTC,CASSLVSGTRSYEQYF
TRBV15,NA,TRBD2,TRBJ2-7,TGTGCCACCAGCAGAGAACGGGAGGACTCCTACGAGCAGTACTTC,CATSREREDSYEQYF
TRBV11-3,once,NA,TRBJ2-7,TGTGCCAGCAGCCCGATGGAGGGCCGGGACGAGCAGTACTTC,CASSPMEGRDEQYF
TRBV19,NA,NA,TRBJ2-1,TGTGCCAGTAGTATCCGGACTGGCTCCTACAATGAGCAGTTCTTC,CASSIRTGSYNEQFF
TRBV9,few,TRBD2,TRBJ2-1,TGTGCCAGCAGCGAACTAGCGGGGGCGTACAATGAGCAGTTCTTC,CASSELAGAYNEQFF
TRBV15,NA,TRBD1,TRBJ1-1,TGTGCCACCAGCAGAGATAAGGGACAGGGGAACACTGAAGCTTTCTTT,CATSRDKGQGNTEAFF
TRBV20-1,NA,NA,TRBJ2-1,TGCAGTGCTAGTTTAATCGGGCAGTTCTTC,CSASLIGQFF
TRBV6-1,NA,NA,TRBJ1-1,TGTGCCAGCAGTGAAGCTTGGAGGGGCGCGGCCGCTTTCTTT,CASSEAWRGAAAFF
TRBV9,NA,NA,TRBJ2-5,TGTGCCAGCAGCGTAGGGACACAAGAGACCCAGTACTTC,CASSVGTQETQYF